The rows below give T cell receptor beta chains drawn from one sample of a study of T cell changes during pregnancy in multiple sclerosis. Sequencing used immunoSEQ multiplex PCR; TCRdb keeps in-frame clones, though not all of them. The sample contains 45,000 to 60,000 clones, around nine tenths of which appear only once. The sample here was CD8+ T cells from peripheral blood mononuclear cells, taken before pregnancy. The receptors shown here come from a female donor with multiple sclerosis, enrolled in a pregnancy study. CDR3s include the opening cysteine and the closing phenylalanine or tryptophan. The order of the fields is clone size, J gene, D gene, V gene, CDR3 protein, CDR3 DNA. A D gene is named only where the DNA matches it firmly. For some rows the clone size is stated as once, few or many, or as a class when expanded; others skip it.

abundance: .
j_gene: TRBJ2-5
d_gene: TRBD2
v_gene: TRBV27
CDR3aa: CASARLAGPQETQYF
CDR3nt: TGTGCCAGCGCGCGGCTAGCGGGCCCCCAAGAGACCCAGTACTTC

abundance: .
j_gene: TRBJ1-1
d_gene: .
v_gene: TRBV4-1
CDR3aa: CASSQEQGLGDTEAFF
CDR3nt: TGCGCCAGCAGCCAAGAGCAAGGATTAGGGGACACTGAAGCTTTCTTT

abundance: .
j_gene: TRBJ2-7
d_gene: TRBD1
v_gene: TRBV5-1
CDR3aa: CASSFGGTGEQYF
CDR3nt: TGCGCCAGCAGCTTTGGTGGGACAGGGGAGCAGTACTTC

abundance: few
j_gene: TRBJ1-4
d_gene: TRBD1
v_gene: TRBV7-6
CDR3aa: CASSPQGRELFF
CDR3nt: TGTGCCAGCAGCCCACAGGGGCGCGAACTGTTTTTT

abundance: .
j_gene: TRBJ1-4
d_gene: .
v_gene: TRBV7-9
CDR3aa: CASSFPRGNEKLFF
CDR3nt: TGTGCCAGCAGCTTTCCCAGAGGGAATGAAAAACTGTTTTTT

abundance: .
j_gene: TRBJ1-1
d_gene: .
v_gene: TRBV2
CDR3aa: CASTFWPGTEAFF
CDR3nt: TGTGCCAGCACCTTTTGGCCAGGGACTGAAGCTTTCTTT

abundance: .
j_gene: TRBJ2-3
d_gene: TRBD2
v_gene: TRBV14
CDR3aa: CASSQDFGGDTQYF
CDR3nt: TGTGCCAGCAGCCAAGATTTCGGGGGGGATACGCAGTATTTT

abundance: .
j_gene: TRBJ2-1
d_gene: .
v_gene: TRBV18
CDR3aa: CASSRGDEQFF
CDR3nt: TGTGCCAGCTCACGCGGGGATGAGCAGTTCTTC

abundance: .
j_gene: TRBJ1-1
d_gene: .
v_gene: TRBV6-6
CDR3aa: CASSYSMVQFEAFF
CDR3nt: TGTGCCAGCAGTTACTCGATGGTACAGTTTGAAGCTTTCTTT

abundance: .
j_gene: TRBJ2-7
d_gene: TRBD1
v_gene: TRBV11-1
CDR3aa: CASSDRVYEQYF
CDR3nt: TGTGCCAGCAGCGACAGGGTTTACGAGCAGTACTTC

abundance: medium-sized
j_gene: TRBJ2-1
d_gene: TRBD2
v_gene: TRBV27
CDR3aa: CASSRSTSGFYEQFF
CDR3nt: TGTGCCAGCAGTCGCTCGACTAGCGGGTTTTATGAGCAGTTCTTC

abundance: .
j_gene: TRBJ1-1
d_gene: TRBD1
v_gene: TRBV11-2
CDR3aa: CASSGRTGGVNTEAFF
CDR3nt: TGTGCCAGCAGCGGGCGGACAGGGGGGGTGAACACTGAAGCTTTCTTT

abundance: .
j_gene: TRBJ2-5
d_gene: TRBD1
v_gene: TRBV7-8
CDR3aa: CASSSGTGQETQYF
CDR3nt: TGTGCCAGCAGTTCCGGGACAGGGCAAGAGACCCAGTACTTC

abundance: .
j_gene: TRBJ1-5
d_gene: .
v_gene: TRBV2
CDR3aa: CASSERPGVRNQPQHF
CDR3nt: TGTGCCAGCAGTGAAAGGCCAGGGGTGCGCAATCAGCCCCAGCATTTT

abundance: .
j_gene: TRBJ2-7
d_gene: .
v_gene: TRBV18
CDR3aa: CASSDRGGTYEQYF
CDR3nt: TGTGCCAGCTCAGACCGCGGGGGCACCTACGAGCAGTACTTC

abundance: once
j_gene: TRBJ1-1
d_gene: TRBD1
v_gene: TRBV5-1
CDR3aa: CASSTAGTGATEAFF
CDR3nt: TGCGCCAGCAGCACGGCCGGGACAGGGGCCACTGAAGCTTTCTTT

abundance: .
j_gene: TRBJ2-2
d_gene: .
v_gene: TRBV7-9
CDR3aa: CASSPDTGELFF
CDR3nt: TGTGCCAGCAGCCCCGACACCGGGGAGCTGTTTTTT

abundance: once
j_gene: TRBJ1-2
d_gene: TRBD1
v_gene: TRBV6-5
CDR3aa: CASSQAGTGGYGYTF
CDR3nt: TGTGCCAGCAGTCAGGCCGGGACAGGGGGCTATGGCTACACCTTC

abundance: .
j_gene: TRBJ2-3
d_gene: TRBD2
v_gene: TRBV7-8
CDR3aa: CASSLATLAVTDTQYF
CDR3nt: TGTGCCAGCAGCTTAGCGACGCTAGCGGTGACAGATACGCAGTATTTT

abundance: .
j_gene: TRBJ1-3
d_gene: .
v_gene: TRBV9
CDR3aa: CASSVVPGGGSGNTIYF
CDR3nt: TGTGCCAGCAGCGTAGTACCAGGTGGAGGGTCTGGAAACACCATATATTTT

abundance: .
j_gene: TRBJ1-2
d_gene: .
v_gene: TRBV5-4
CDR3aa: CASSFEGRGYTF
CDR3nt: TGTGCCAGCAGCTTCGAGGGGAGGGGCTACACCTTC

abundance: .
j_gene: TRBJ2-7
d_gene: TRBD1
v_gene: TRBV7-6
CDR3aa: CASSVKDRGNDEQYF
CDR3nt: TGTGCCAGCAGCGTCAAAGACAGGGGTAACGACGAGCAGTACTTC

abundance: .
j_gene: TRBJ1-2
d_gene: TRBD1
v_gene: TRBV15
CDR3aa: CATFKGANGYTF
CDR3nt: TGTGCCACCTTTAAGGGGGCGAATGGCTACACCTTC

abundance: .
j_gene: TRBJ1-5
d_gene: TRBD1
v_gene: TRBV28
CDR3aa: CASSPSDRTNQPQHF
CDR3nt: TGTGCCAGCAGCCCATCGGACAGGACCAATCAGCCCCAGCATTTT

abundance: .
j_gene: TRBJ1-2
d_gene: .
v_gene: TRBV19
CDR3aa: CASSITWAADIGYTF
CDR3nt: TGTGCCAGTTCCATAACCTGGGCAGCGGATATCGGCTACACCTTC

abundance: .
j_gene: TRBJ1-2
d_gene: .
v_gene: TRBV9
CDR3aa: CASSEASNYGYTF
CDR3nt: TGTGCCAGCAGTGAGGCGTCGAACTATGGCTACACCTTC

abundance: .
j_gene: TRBJ1-1
d_gene: .
v_gene: TRBV27
CDR3aa: CASSPKRGTEAFF
CDR3nt: TGTGCCAGCAGCCCGAAACGGGGGACTGAAGCTTTCTTT

abundance: .
j_gene: TRBJ2-7
d_gene: TRBD1
v_gene: TRBV27
CDR3aa: CASSLRTGWREQYF
CDR3nt: TGTGCCAGCAGTCTGAGGACAGGGTGGCGGGAGCAGTACTTC

abundance: .
j_gene: TRBJ2-5
d_gene: .
v_gene: TRBV7-9
CDR3aa: CASTPRAGETQYF
CDR3nt: TGTGCCAGCACCCCCCGGGCAGGGGAGACCCAGTACTTC

abundance: .
j_gene: TRBJ2-7
d_gene: TRBD2
v_gene: TRBV7-2
CDR3aa: CASSAWGGEQYF
CDR3nt: TGTGCCAGCAGCGCATGGGGGGGGGAGCAGTACTTC

abundance: .
j_gene: TRBJ2-7
d_gene: TRBD2
v_gene: TRBV19
CDR3aa: CASSTSGRSYEQYF
CDR3nt: TGTGCCAGTAGTACTAGCGGTCGCTCCTACGAGCAGTACTTC

abundance: .
j_gene: TRBJ2-5
d_gene: .
v_gene: TRBV11-2
CDR3aa: CASSSDWEETQYF
CDR3nt: TGTGCCAGCAGCTCCGACTGGGAAGAGACCCAGTACTTC

abundance: .
j_gene: TRBJ1-1
d_gene: TRBD1
v_gene: TRBV5-6
CDR3aa: CASSWGQGVFTEAFF
CDR3nt: TGTGCCAGCAGCTGGGGACAGGGGGTATTCACTGAAGCTTTCTTT

abundance: .
j_gene: TRBJ1-2
d_gene: .
v_gene: TRBV25-1
CDR3aa: CASRRQRGDGYTF
CDR3nt: TGTGCCAGCAGGCGACAGCGCGGGGATGGCTACACCTTC

abundance: .
j_gene: TRBJ2-1
d_gene: TRBD1
v_gene: TRBV5-1
CDR3aa: CASSEQGGPYNEQFF
CDR3nt: TGCGCCAGCAGCGAACAGGGGGGACCCTACAATGAGCAGTTCTTC

abundance: .
j_gene: TRBJ2-7
d_gene: TRBD2
v_gene: TRBV4-3
CDR3aa: CASSQGMGTSGSYEQYF
CDR3nt: TGCGCCAGCAGCCAAGGAATGGGGACTAGCGGATCCTACGAGCAGTACTTC

abundance: .
j_gene: TRBJ2-2
d_gene: .
v_gene: TRBV19
CDR3aa: CASSIDRRTPNTGELFF
CDR3nt: TGTGCCAGTAGTATAGATCGGAGAACACCGAACACCGGGGAGCTGTTTTTT

abundance: .
j_gene: TRBJ2-6
d_gene: .
v_gene: TRBV7-2
CDR3aa: CASSKTAHYSGANVLTF
CDR3nt: TGTGCCAGCAGCAAGACAGCTCACTACTCTGGGGCCAACGTCCTGACTTTC

abundance: .
j_gene: TRBJ2-1
d_gene: .
v_gene: TRBV9
CDR3aa: CASSVGADNEQFF
CDR3nt: TGTGCCAGCAGCGTAGGTGCGGACAATGAGCAGTTCTTC

abundance: .
j_gene: TRBJ2-1
d_gene: TRBD2
v_gene: TRBV9
CDR3aa: CASSGRTSGGAGWYNEQFF
CDR3nt: TGTGCCAGCAGCGGCCGGACTAGCGGGGGGGCGGGGTGGTACAATGAGCAGTTCTTC

abundance: .
j_gene: TRBJ2-7
d_gene: TRBD2
v_gene: TRBV2
CDR3aa: CASRSGLPYEQYF
CDR3nt: TGTGCCAGCAGATCGGGACTACCCTACGAGCAGTACTTC

abundance: .
j_gene: TRBJ2-7
d_gene: TRBD2
v_gene: TRBV19
CDR3aa: CASSTRDYEGYEQYF
CDR3nt: TGTGCCAGTAGTACCCGGGACTACGAGGGATACGAGCAGTACTTC

abundance: .
j_gene: TRBJ2-1
d_gene: .
v_gene: TRBV6-5
CDR3aa: CASSRGGGRYNEQFF
CDR3nt: TGTGCCAGCAGTAGGGGCGGGGGCCGATACAATGAGCAGTTCTTC

abundance: few
j_gene: TRBJ1-1
d_gene: .
v_gene: TRBV29-1
CDR3aa: CSAELNTEAFF
CDR3nt: TGCAGCGCCGAACTTAACACTGAAGCTTTCTTT

abundance: once
j_gene: TRBJ2-1
d_gene: TRBD1
v_gene: TRBV7-2
CDR3aa: CASSLGKQGAGYNEQFF
CDR3nt: TGTGCCAGCAGCCTAGGAAAACAGGGGGCTGGATACAATGAGCAGTTCTTC

abundance: .
j_gene: TRBJ1-2
d_gene: TRBD1
v_gene: TRBV25-1
CDR3aa: CASSGPGQGAYNYGYTF
CDR3nt: TGTGCCAGCAGTGGACCCGGACAGGGGGCCTATAACTATGGCTACACCTTC

abundance: .
j_gene: TRBJ2-7
d_gene: TRBD1
v_gene: TRBV14
CDR3aa: CASSQPGTGDYEQYF
CDR3nt: TGTGCCAGCAGCCAACCCGGGACAGGGGATTACGAGCAGTACTTC

abundance: .
j_gene: TRBJ1-1
d_gene: TRBD1
v_gene: TRBV12-5
CDR3aa: CASGLVSGTGGAWTEAFF
CDR3nt: TGTGCTAGTGGTTTGGTCTCCGGGACAGGGGGCGCGTGGACTGAAGCTTTCTTT

abundance: .
j_gene: TRBJ1-4
d_gene: .
v_gene: TRBV4-3
CDR3aa: CASSQDGGGGREKLFF
CDR3nt: TGCGCCAGCAGCCAAGACGGTGGGGGCGGCAGGGAAAAACTGTTTTTT

abundance: .
j_gene: TRBJ2-7
d_gene: .
v_gene: TRBV13
CDR3aa: CASSKTAFLSYEQYF
CDR3nt: TGTGCCAGCAGCAAGACAGCCTTTTTATCCTACGAGCAGTACTTC

abundance: few
j_gene: TRBJ1-2
d_gene: .
v_gene: TRBV19
CDR3aa: CASRRDYGYTF
CDR3nt: TGTGCCAGTAGGCGAGACTATGGCTACACCTTC

abundance: large
j_gene: TRBJ2-7
d_gene: .
v_gene: TRBV10-3
CDR3aa: CAISGQRNYEQYF
CDR3nt: TGTGCCATCAGTGGACAACGGAACTACGAGCAGTACTTC

abundance: .
j_gene: TRBJ1-3
d_gene: TRBD1
v_gene: TRBV7-2
CDR3aa: CASGVSGTGDRYTIYF
CDR3nt: TGTGCCAGCGGCGTCTCCGGGACAGGGGACAGGTACACCATATATTTT

abundance: .
j_gene: TRBJ1-2
d_gene: .
v_gene: TRBV27
CDR3aa: CASTLRVYDYGYTF
CDR3nt: TGTGCCAGCACTCTTCGGGTGTACGACTATGGCTACACCTTC

abundance: .
j_gene: TRBJ2-1
d_gene: .
v_gene: TRBV5-6
CDR3aa: CASSWGPEQFF
CDR3nt: TGTGCCAGCAGCTGGGGGCCTGAGCAGTTCTTC